The rows below give T cell receptor beta chains drawn from one sample of a study of CXCR3-negative and CXCR3-positive naive CD8 T cells. TCRdb derives one entry per CDR3 protein from the 5' RACE reads, leaving out DNA. Recorded for this sample: about 45,000 distinct CDR3 sequences. The sequencing input was memory CD8+ T cells from blood. The origin of the receptors is a human donor in good health. Some clones in this sample may be carry-over from other donors' samples. CDR3s include the opening cysteine and the closing phenylalanine or tryptophan. The order of the fields is J gene, V gene, CDR3 length, CDR3 protein.

j_gene: TRBJ2-1; v_gene: TRBV5-1; len: 11; CDR3aa: CASSLTSEQFF
j_gene: TRBJ1-5; v_gene: TRBV28; len: 15; CDR3aa: CASRLTGQRNQPQHF
j_gene: TRBJ2-2; v_gene: TRBV5-6; len: 13; CDR3aa: CASRLEESGELFF
j_gene: TRBJ2-7; v_gene: TRBV5-1; len: 13; CDR3aa: CASSGDGAYEQYF
j_gene: TRBJ2-3; v_gene: TRBV5-6; len: 16; CDR3aa: CASSFGAAPSTDTQYF
j_gene: TRBJ2-7; v_gene: TRBV7-9; len: 15; CDR3aa: CASSYLQGAPYEQYF
j_gene: TRBJ2-7; v_gene: TRBV28; len: 15; CDR3aa: CASSSRTDPSYEQYF
j_gene: TRBJ2-1; v_gene: TRBV20-1; len: 14; CDR3aa: CSARGQGDYNEQFF
j_gene: TRBJ2-7; v_gene: TRBV5-1; len: 14; CDR3aa: CASSVAGAPDEQYF
j_gene: TRBJ1-5; v_gene: TRBV3-1; len: 16; CDR3aa: CASSQDRGGFIEPQHF
j_gene: TRBJ1-5; v_gene: TRBV7-9; len: 12; CDR3aa: CASSFGGLAQHF
j_gene: TRBJ1-1; v_gene: TRBV12-3/TRBV12-4; len: 13; CDR3aa: CASTTQGGTEAFF
j_gene: TRBJ2-2; v_gene: TRBV27; len: 13; CDR3aa: CASSFGNTGELFF
j_gene: TRBJ1-1; v_gene: TRBV7-2; len: 14; CDR3aa: CASSFSGTLPEAFF
j_gene: TRBJ2-2; v_gene: TRBV6-2/TRBV6-3; len: 16; CDR3aa: CASSYSTRVGTGELFF
j_gene: TRBJ2-7; v_gene: TRBV7-8; len: 17; CDR3aa: CASSPGTGGSSSYEQYF
j_gene: TRBJ2-3; v_gene: TRBV4-3; len: 16; CDR3aa: CASSQDGTSGTDTQYF
j_gene: TRBJ2-1; v_gene: TRBV29-1; len: 15; CDR3aa: CSVEDAAPLVYEQFF
j_gene: TRBJ1-5; v_gene: TRBV6-2/TRBV6-3; len: 16; CDR3aa: CASRFPGQGFGQPQHF
j_gene: TRBJ1-1; v_gene: TRBV29-1; len: 13; CDR3aa: CSVTGFLDTEALF
j_gene: TRBJ2-3; v_gene: TRBV20-1; len: 15; CDR3aa: CSARDLWTTTDTQYF
j_gene: TRBJ1-2; v_gene: TRBV4-3; len: 17; CDR3aa: CASSQAQHPARPYGYTF
j_gene: TRBJ1-5; v_gene: TRBV7-6; len: 14; CDR3aa: CASSPWGSNQPQHF
j_gene: TRBJ1-1; v_gene: TRBV6-2/TRBV6-3; len: 15; CDR3aa: CASEYQGGSNTEAFF
j_gene: TRBJ2-5; v_gene: TRBV14; len: 15; CDR3aa: CASSQGGGRQETQYF
j_gene: TRBJ2-5; v_gene: TRBV7-6; len: 16; CDR3aa: CASSRRPGQNQETQYF
j_gene: TRBJ2-2; v_gene: TRBV7-9; len: 12; CDR3aa: CASSFSSGELFF
j_gene: TRBJ2-1; v_gene: TRBV20-1; len: 16; CDR3aa: CSARTSGGPWGNEQFF
j_gene: TRBJ1-2; v_gene: TRBV7-9; len: 15; CDR3aa: CASSYGPPRDYGYTF
j_gene: TRBJ2-1; v_gene: TRBV20-1; len: 14; CDR3aa: CSAPLAGGPDEQFF
j_gene: TRBJ2-7; v_gene: TRBV12-3/TRBV12-4; len: 12; CDR3aa: CASSPGIYEQYF
j_gene: TRBJ2-7; v_gene: TRBV12-3/TRBV12-4; len: 13; CDR3aa: CASSNGPSYEQYF
j_gene: TRBJ2-3; v_gene: TRBV20-1; len: 19; CDR3aa: CSARALASLAGAPTDTQYF
j_gene: TRBJ2-7; v_gene: TRBV5-1; len: 15; CDR3aa: CASTIAGPTDYEQYF
j_gene: TRBJ2-1; v_gene: TRBV20-1; len: 15; CDR3aa: CSASRLDISYNEQFF
j_gene: TRBJ1-1; v_gene: TRBV29-1; len: 12; CDR3aa: CSVQAGETEAFF
j_gene: TRBJ2-3; v_gene: TRBV28; len: 16; CDR3aa: CASSSPDWTGTDTQYF
j_gene: TRBJ2-7; v_gene: TRBV11-2; len: 12; CDR3aa: CASSLAKYEQYF
j_gene: TRBJ1-1; v_gene: TRBV12-3/TRBV12-4; len: 14; CDR3aa: CASSFSASETQGFF
j_gene: TRBJ2-7; v_gene: TRBV3-1; len: 14; CDR3aa: CASSQEGELYEQYF